The 28 T cell receptor beta chains given below trace back to one sample, sequenced in a study of vaccination and CD4 T cells after COVID-19. For these TCRs, the target antigens are not known. Cultured CD4+ T cell DNA underwent sequencing with the Oncomine TCR Beta short-read assay. TCRdb re-derived calls from the PCR reads in MiXCR, one entry per CDR3 protein. This sample has under 20,000 distinct CDR3 sequences, with more than 70% found just once. Stated treatment: approximately nine-day PBMC culture with coronavirus spike peptide pools or control peptides (ViraFEST assay). Sequencing was performed on CD4+ T cells from blood, cultured in vitro, taken after SARS-CoV-2 vaccination. These TCRs come from a human donor who received a COVID-19 vaccine.

The rearrangement joins TRBV6-5 to TRBJ1-5, with D hard to call. From germline, CDR1 is MNHEY and CDR2 SVGAGI. With 1 base removed from V and 2 bases from J, the gap between germline ends came to 9 bases. The CDR3 runs 15 residues. The DNA for the CDR3 is TGTGCCAGCAGTTACTTAGGTGCGGGCAATCAGCCCCAGCATTTT. Translated, it gives CASSYLGAGNQPQHF.

The chain has TRBV24-1 and TRBJ1-3; 10 bases agree with TRBD1. V shed 4 bases and J 10 bases; nucleotides not matched to a gene: 3. The CDR3 spans 13 residues. Germline V gene data show CDR1 as KGHDR and CDR2 as SFDVKD. CDR3 loop: CATSEGTGATIYF. CDR3 coding DNA: TGTGCCACCAGTGAGGGGACAGGGGCGACCATATATTTT.

This chain uses TRBV14 with TRBJ1-2, with 9 bases that match TRBD1. CDR3 length: 16 residues. With 1 base clipped from V and 0 bases from J, the junction kept 3 bases outside the gene matches. Germline CDR1 reads SGHDN; CDR2 reads FVKESK. The CDR3 protein is CASSQGTGDSNYGYTF. For the CDR3, the DNA is TGTGCCAGCAGCCAAGGGACAGGGGATTCTAACTATGGCTACACCTTC.

The V call is TRBV6-1, the J call TRBJ2-3; TRBD1 matches at 12 bases. Germline-derived CDR1 and CDR2 are MNHNS and SASEGT. This CDR3 has 19 amino acids. J was trimmed by 4 bases and V by 6 bases; bases with no gene match: 17. The CDR3 loop reads CASREGQGAISVVADTQYF. The CDR3 DNA is TGTGCCAGCAGGGAGGGACAGGGGGCTATCAGCGTGGTTGCAGATACGCAGTATTTT.

This clonotype has a handful of counts. This rearrangement joins TRBV27 to TRBJ1-2, with TRBD1 matching over 9 bases. The CDR3 spans 16 residues. V lost 5 bases, J lost 1 base, and 8 bases stayed unmatched. Germline values: CDR1 MNHEY, CDR2 SMNVEV (reference sequence). CDR3 nucleotide sequence: TGTGCCAGCAGTCCGAGGACAGGGGTTCATAACTATGGCTACACCTTC. It is translated as CASSPRTGVHNYGYTF.

This clonotype was picked up a small number of times. The chain couples TRBV7-2 to TRBJ1-6; no definite D call. V lost 1 base and J 7 bases, leaving 11 bases between the germline ends. The CDR3 covers 15 residues. The germline CDR1 and CDR2 sequences are SGHTA and FQGNSA. The CDR3 nucleotides are TGTGCCAGCAGCTTAGATGGTGGCAGAAATTCACCCCTCCACTTT. Translated, it gives CASSLDGGRNSPLHF.

The V call is TRBV6-1, the J call TRBJ1-2; perhaps TRBD1 as D (5 bases). Germline V CDR1 and CDR2: MNHNS, SASEGT. The V end lost 3 bases, the J end lost 5 bases, and 7 bases lay between the germline ends. This CDR3 spans 12 amino acids. The CDR3: CASSDGAYGYTF. The CDR3 bases are TGTGCCAGCAGTGATGGGGCGTATGGCTACACCTTC.

V and J are TRBV19 and TRBJ1-5; D is possibly TRBD1 (6 bases). This CDR3 contains 15 residues. CDR1 is LNHDA, CDR2 SQIVND, per germline (reference sequence). The V gene lost 4 bases and the J gene lost 1 base, with 11 bases spanning the gap. The CDR3, as DNA: TGTGCCAGTAGTAAATATCAGGGGAGCAATCAGCCCCAGCATTTT. Its protein product is CASSKYQGSNQPQHF. Full variable domain (outside the CDR3, taken from reference TRBV19 and TRBJ1-5): DGGITQSPKYLFRKEGQNVTLSCEQNLNHDAMYWYRQDPGQGLRLIYYSQIVNDFQKGDIAEGYSVSREKKESFPLTVTSAQKNPTAFYLCASSKYQGSNQPQHFGDGTRLSIL.

This rearrangement joins TRBV20-1 to TRBJ1-1; D is ambiguous. Germline V gene sequence: CDR1 DFQATT, CDR2 SNEGSKA (reference sequence). Trimming stripped 1 base from V and 6 bases from J, with 9 bases between. This CDR3 has 12 residues. DNA for the CDR3: TGCAGTGCTAGAGGCCAGTTCGCTGAAGCTTTCTTT. Amino acid sequence: CSARGQFAEAFF.

The gene calls are TRBV20-1 and TRBJ1-1; TRBD1 aligns across 7 bases. Germline trimming cut 3 bases from V and 2 bases from J; bases unmatched to any gene: 9. The CDR3 covers 15 residues. Germline lookup yields CDR1 DFQATT and CDR2 SNEGSKA (reference sequence). The CDR3 loop is CSARTDRAGNTEAFF. DNA for the CDR3: TGCAGTGCTAGGACCGACAGGGCAGGCAACACTGAAGCTTTCTTT.

The chain employs TRBV10-1 and TRBJ1-2, with D possibly being TRBD1 (5 bases). CDR1 WNHNN and CDR2 SYGVQD come from the germline V gene (reference sequence). V lost 3 bases to trimming and J lost 3 bases, with 14 bases between them. The CDR3 has 15 amino acids. The CDR3 protein is CASSERQYGHYGYTF. For the CDR3, the DNA is TGCGCCAGCAGTGAAAGACAGTACGGGCACTATGGCTACACCTTC.

This clonotype was picked up a small number of times. V and J are TRBV24-1 and TRBJ1-2; weak D call: TRBD1 (6 bases). The CDR3 contains 12 residues. Germline V gene data show CDR1 as KGHDR and CDR2 as SFDVKD. The germline V and J ends were trimmed by 4 bases and 7 bases, with 9 bases remaining between them. Here the CDR3 reads CATSDRDIGYTF. As DNA, the CDR3 is TGTGCCACCAGTGACCGGGACATTGGCTACACCTTC.

This chain links TRBV12-3 or TRBV12-4 with TRBJ2-2; 8 bases align to TRBD2. V was clipped by 3 bases and J by 0 bases; unmatched bases: 9. This CDR3 region has 18 residues. The CDR3 spells CASSLYRGGISNTGELFF. The DNA for the CDR3 is TGTGCCAGCAGTTTGTATCGCGGGGGGATCTCGAACACCGGGGAGCTGTTTTTT.

A single count supports this clonotype. V usage is TRBV12-3 or TRBV12-4 and J usage is TRBJ2-2, with 10 bases that match TRBD2. Trimming took 6 bases from V and 7 from J; bases not matched to a gene: 14. The CDR3 has 17 amino acids. CDR3 region: CASRLAGEYKLHGELFF. For the CDR3, the DNA is TGTGCCAGCAGGCTAGCGGGGGAATACAAATTGCACGGGGAGCTGTTTTTT.

V usage is TRBV27 and J usage is TRBJ2-1; 9 nucleotides line up with TRBD1. The CDR3 has 14 amino acids. The germline CDR1 and CDR2 sequences are MNHEY and SMNVEV (reference sequence). The J segment lost 2 bases and the V segment lost 7 bases, leaving 3 bases of the junction unmatched. DNA for the CDR3: TGTGCCAGCAAGGACAGGGGCCCCTACAATGAGCAGTTCTTC. Protein: CASKDRGPYNEQFF.

The chain couples TRBV27 to TRBJ1-2; TRBD1 matches 9 bases. The CDR3 contains 15 residues. J lost 8 bases, V lost 3 bases, and 10 bases had no gene match. Germline CDR1 MNHEY, CDR2 SMNVEV (reference sequence). CDR3 DNA sequence: TGTGCCAGCAGTTTTGCGGGACAGGGCTTGTCGGGCTACACCTTC. Residues: CASSFAGQGLSGYTF.

The chain recombines TRBV10-1 with TRBJ2-3; 7 bases are a match to TRBD2. V shed 3 bases and J 4 bases; nucleotides not matched to a gene: 7. The CDR3 runs to 15 residues. In germline, CDR1 is WNHNN, CDR2 SYGVQD (reference sequence). The CDR3 DNA reads as TGCGCCAGCAGTGAATCCAGCGGGGCGGCAGATACGCAGTATTTT. Protein product: CASSESSGAADTQYF.

V is TRBV7-3 and J is TRBJ2-2, with 8 bases identical to TRBD2. V lost 3 bases to trimming and J lost 7 bases; unmatched junction nucleotides: 7. The CDR3 has 15 amino acids. CDR1 and CDR2 from the germline V gene are SGHTA and FQGTGA. CDR3 region: CASSFRGGQIGELFF. The CDR3 DNA is TGTGCCAGCAGCTTTCGGGGGGGCCAAATCGGGGAGCTGTTTTTT.

The rearrangement joins TRBV12-3 or TRBV12-4 to TRBJ1-1; a weak D match, TRBD1 (5 bases). CDR3 length: 16 amino acids. V was clipped by 8 bases and J by 1 base, with 20 bases between them. The CDR3 nucleotides read TGTGCCAGCCGATCAGGGCCAGGCATCTCGAACACTGAAGCTTTCTTT. Protein product: CASRSGPGISNTEAFF.

This clonotype appeared a few times. The chain uses TRBV12-3 or TRBV12-4 and TRBJ1-5; no firm D call. Trimming pared 3 bases from V and 7 bases from J, leaving 10 bases between. The CDR3 is 13 residues long. DNA of the CDR3: TGTGCCAGCAGTTTTGTAGCACAGCAGCCCCAGCATTTT. Its translation is CASSFVAQQPQHF.

J is TRBJ1-6 and V is TRBV19; D ambiguous. This CDR3 contains 13 residues. Per the germline V gene, CDR1 is LNHDA and CDR2 is SQIVND (reference sequence). The V end lost 0 bases, the J end lost 8 bases, and 5 bases lay between the germline ends. The CDR3 DNA is TGTGCCAGTAGTATAGATCGGGATTCACCCCTCCACTTT. It is translated as CASSIDRDSPLHF.

The chain links TRBV6-1 to TRBJ2-3; D unclear. Germline values: CDR1 MNHNS, CDR2 SASEGT. V lost 0 bases and J 2 bases, leaving 3 bases between the germline ends. CDR3 length: 13 residues. Here the CDR3 reads CASSEAFTDTQYF. The DNA of the CDR3 is TGTGCCAGCAGTGAAGCCTTCACAGATACGCAGTATTTT.

V is TRBV20-1 and J is TRBJ2-1; 8 bases align to TRBD2. Trimming removed 6 bases from V and 5 bases from J; junction bases left unmatched: 12. Germline loops: CDR1 DFQATT, CDR2 SNEGSKA (reference sequence). The CDR3 covers 15 residues. The DNA for the CDR3 is TGCAGTGCCACGAACCCGGGCGGGGGGCACAATGAGCAGTTCTTC. Protein product: CSATNPGGGHNEQFF.

The V call is TRBV30, the J call TRBJ2-5, with D maybe TRBD1 (5 bases). The CDR3 contains 12 residues. Trimming removed 2 bases at V and 5 bases at J, with 9 bases between. Germline lookup yields CDR1 GTSNPN and CDR2 SVGIG (reference sequence). The CDR3 sequence: CAWSQGRETQYF. The CDR3, as DNA: TGTGCCTGGAGTCAGGGAAGGGAGACCCAGTACTTC.

The chain uses TRBV20-1 and TRBJ1-1, with D maybe TRBD1 (6 bases). V was trimmed by 5 bases and J by 2 bases, leaving 15 bases between them. CDR1 and CDR2 from the germline V gene are DFQATT and SNEGSKA (reference sequence). The CDR3 covers 14 residues. This chain's CDR3 is CSAGGDILNTEAFF. For the CDR3, the DNA is TGCAGTGCTGGGGGGGACATTTTAAACACTGAAGCTTTCTTT.

This sequence joins TRBV27 and TRBJ1-1; perhaps TRBD1 as D (5 bases). Germline V gene sequence: CDR1 MNHEY, CDR2 SMNVEV (reference sequence). The CDR3 is 15 residues long. The V gene lost 0 bases and the J gene lost 6 bases, with 14 bases spanning the gap. CDR3: CASSLSWGGRAEAFF. The CDR3 DNA reads TGTGCCAGCAGTTTATCGTGGGGGGGGAGGGCTGAAGCTTTCTTT.

The chain is built from TRBV19 and TRBJ1-2; D is ambiguous. The CDR3 has 12 residues. Trimming removed 6 bases at V and 2 bases at J, with 7 bases between. The germline gives CDR1 LNHDA, CDR2 SQIVND (reference sequence). The CDR3 region has the DNA TGTGCCAGTAGCGACCGGAACTATGGCTACACCTTC. This sequence encodes CASSDRNYGYTF. The full variable domain, its missing parts supplied by reference TRBV19 and TRBJ1-2, is DGGITQSPKYLFRKEGQNVTLSCEQNLNHDAMYWYRQDPGQGLRLIYYSQIVNDFQKGDIAEGYSVSREKKESFPLTVTSAQKNPTAFYLCASSDRNYGYTFGSGTRLTVV.

The chain is built from TRBV25-1 and TRBJ1-3; the D is unclear. Germline V gene lookup returns CDR1 MGHDK and CDR2 SYGVNS. V shed 4 bases and J shed 3 bases, with 7 bases lying between them. CDR3 length: 13 amino acids. Written as DNA, the CDR3 is TGTGCCAGCAGTGCCTCTGTTGGAAACACCATATATTTT. Translating gives CASSASVGNTIYF.